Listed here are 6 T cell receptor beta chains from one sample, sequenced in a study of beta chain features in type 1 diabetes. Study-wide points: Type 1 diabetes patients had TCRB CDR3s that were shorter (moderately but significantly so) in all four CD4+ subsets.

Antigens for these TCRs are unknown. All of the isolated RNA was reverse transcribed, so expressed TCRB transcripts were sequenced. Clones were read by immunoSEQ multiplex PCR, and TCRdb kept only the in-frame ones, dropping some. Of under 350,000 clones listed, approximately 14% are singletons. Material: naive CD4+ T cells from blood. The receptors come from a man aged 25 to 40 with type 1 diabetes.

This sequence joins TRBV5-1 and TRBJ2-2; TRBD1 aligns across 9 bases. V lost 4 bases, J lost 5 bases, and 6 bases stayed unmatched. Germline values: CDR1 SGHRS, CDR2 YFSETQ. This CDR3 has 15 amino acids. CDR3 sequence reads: CASSLRTGETGELFF. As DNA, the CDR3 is TGCGCCAGCAGCCTCCGGACAGGGGAAACCGGGGAGCTGTTTTTT.

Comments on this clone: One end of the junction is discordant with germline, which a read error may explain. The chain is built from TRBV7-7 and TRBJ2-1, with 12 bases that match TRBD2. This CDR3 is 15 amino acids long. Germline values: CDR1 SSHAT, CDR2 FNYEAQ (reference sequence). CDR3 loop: CASSSSSGRGNEQFF. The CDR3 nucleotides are TGTGCTAGCAGCTCATCTAGCGGGAGGGGCAATGAGCAGTTCTTC. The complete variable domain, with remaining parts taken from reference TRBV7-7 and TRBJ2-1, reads GAGVSQSPRYKVTKRGQDVTLRCDPISSHATLYWYQQALGQGPEFLTYFNYEAQPDKSGLPSDRFSAERPEGSISTLTIQRTEQRDSAMYRCASSSSSGRGNEQFFGPGTRLTVL.

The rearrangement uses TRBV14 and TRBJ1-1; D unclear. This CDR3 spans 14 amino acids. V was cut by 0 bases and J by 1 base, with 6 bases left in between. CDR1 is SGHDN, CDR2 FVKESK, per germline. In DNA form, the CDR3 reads TGTGCCAGCAGCCAAGAGCGCGGGAACACTGAAGCTTTCTTT. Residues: CASSQERGNTEAFF.

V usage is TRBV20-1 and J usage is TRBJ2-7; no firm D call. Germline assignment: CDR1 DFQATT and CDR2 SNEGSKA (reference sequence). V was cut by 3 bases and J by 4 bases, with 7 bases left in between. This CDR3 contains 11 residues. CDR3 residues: CSARVLYEQYF. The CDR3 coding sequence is TGCAGTGCTAGGGTACTGTACGAGCAGTACTTC.

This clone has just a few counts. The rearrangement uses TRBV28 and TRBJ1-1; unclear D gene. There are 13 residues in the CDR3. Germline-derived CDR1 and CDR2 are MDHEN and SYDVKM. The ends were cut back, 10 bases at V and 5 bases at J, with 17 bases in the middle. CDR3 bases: TGTGCCAACTCTAACCGTGGAGGGACTGAAGCTTTCTTT. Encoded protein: CANSNRGGTEAFF.

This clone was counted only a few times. The CDR3 coding sequence is TGCAGCGTTGTCCTTGGACTTAACTACGAGCAGTACTTC. Amino acids: CSVVLGLNYEQYF. The genes are TRBV29-1 and TRBJ2-7, with D perhaps matching TRBD2 (5 bases). The CDR3 covers 13 residues. In germline, CDR1 is SQVTM, CDR2 ANQGSEA. Trimming left V 4 bases short and J 3 bases short, with 13 bases between.